This record covers a single T cell receptor beta chain. The assay was immunoSEQ multiplex PCR, and TCRdb's table has in-frame clones only and misses some. The table lists more than 55,000 clones, just over 85% of them singletons. These data belong to a study of blood T cell repertoires in COVID-19. This receptor was obtained from an elderly woman with acute or convalescent COVID-19. Sequencing was carried out using peripheral blood.

The DNA of the CDR3 is TGTGCCAGCAGCCCCGGGACAGGGGTCTACGAGCAGTACTTC. This codes for CASSPGTGVYEQYF. V and J are TRBV6-6 and TRBJ2-7, with 10 bases fitting TRBD1. The CDR3 is 14 amino acids. The trim removed 6 bases at V and 3 bases at J, leaving 5 bases unmatched. Germline V gene sequence: CDR1 MNHNY, CDR2 SVGAGI (reference sequence).